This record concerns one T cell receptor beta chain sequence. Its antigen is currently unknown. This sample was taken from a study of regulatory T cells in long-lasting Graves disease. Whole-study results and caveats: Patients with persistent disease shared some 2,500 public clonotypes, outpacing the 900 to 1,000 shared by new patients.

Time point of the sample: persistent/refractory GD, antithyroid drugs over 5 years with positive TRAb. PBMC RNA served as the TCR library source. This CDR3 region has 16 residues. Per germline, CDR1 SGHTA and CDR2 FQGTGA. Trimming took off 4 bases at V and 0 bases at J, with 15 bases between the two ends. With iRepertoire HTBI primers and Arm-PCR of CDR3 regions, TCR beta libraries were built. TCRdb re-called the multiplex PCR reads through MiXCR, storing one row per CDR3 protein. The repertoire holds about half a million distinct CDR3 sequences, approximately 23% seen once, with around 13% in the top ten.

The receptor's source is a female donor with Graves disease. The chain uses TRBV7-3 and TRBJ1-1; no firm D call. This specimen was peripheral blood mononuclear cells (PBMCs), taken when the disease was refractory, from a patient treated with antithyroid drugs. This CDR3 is CASSSTLDNMNTEAFF. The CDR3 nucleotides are TGTGCCAGCAGCTCCACCCTAGACAACATGAACACTGAAGCTTTCTTT.